The 16 T cell receptor beta chains in this list originate from one sample, sequenced in a study of blood T cells in healthy people across ages. The use of a sample-barcoded 5' primer and a J-beta primer mix characterized a second PCR of about 7 to 12 cycles. TCRdb reprocessed the 5' RACE reads with MiXCR, giving one entry per CDR3 protein. The sample yields roughly 680,000 distinct CDR3 sequences, about 21% seen once. The sample taken for sequencing was blood. These receptors were taken from a man between 70 and 80 years old in good health.

The chain joins TRBV28 to TRBJ2-7; 7 nucleotides match TRBD2. The length of the CDR3 is 14 residues. Germline assignment: CDR1 MDHEN and CDR2 SYDVKM. The V segment lost 2 bases and the J segment 6 bases; nucleotides outside the gene matches: 7. CDR3 region: CASSLAGASGEQYF. CDR3 bases: TGTGCCAGCAGTTTAGCGGGAGCATCAGGCGAGCAGTACTTC.

This clonotype appeared a few times. The chain couples TRBV7-9 to TRBJ2-1; 13 nucleotides align to TRBD2. CDR1 is SEHNR and CDR2 is FQNEAQ in the germline V gene (reference sequence). The CDR3 contains 16 residues. Trimming at V came to 5 bases and at J to 6 bases, leaving 7 bases not matched to a gene. The CDR3 DNA follows: TGTGCCAGCAGCCTAACTAGCGGGAGGGCCTTCAATGAGCAGTTCTTC. It codes for CASSLTSGRAFNEQFF. Together with reference TRBV7-9 and TRBJ2-1, the CDR3 gives the full variable domain: DTGVSQNPRHKITKRGQNVTFRCDPISEHNRLYWYRQTLGQGPEFLTYFQNEAQLEKSRLLSDRFSAERPKGSFSTLEIQRTEQGDSAMYLCASSLTSGRAFNEQFFGPGTRLTVL.

The rearrangement links TRBV7-3 to TRBJ2-5; possible D gene TRBD1, 5 bases. The DNA end lines up better with TRBJ2-7; the J call may be wrong. The CDR3 has 15 residues. Germline-derived CDR1 and CDR2 are SGHTA and FQGTGA. The CDR3 coding sequence is TGTGCCAGCAGCTTAATGCCAGGGATTGCCTACGAGCAGTACTTC. Translated: CASSLMPGIAYEQYF.

The CDR3 here is CSAAAGLASYEQFF. CDR3 bases: TGCAGTGCTGCGGCGGGACTAGCTAGCTATGAGCAGTTCTTC. The chain employs TRBV20-1 and TRBJ2-1, with TRBD2 identical over 9 bases. After removal of 5 bases from V and 8 bases from J, the junction contained 10 bases not matched to a gene. The V gene's germline CDR1 is DFQATT and CDR2 SNEGSKA (reference sequence). CDR3 length: 14 residues.

This clonotype showed up just a few times. This rearrangement joins TRBV20-1 to TRBJ2-1, with D unclear. The CDR3 length is 13 residues. V lost 0 bases and J lost 8, with 11 bases in between. Per germline, CDR1 DFQATT and CDR2 SNEGSKA (reference sequence). CDR3 DNA: TGCAGTGCTAGAGATAACAGCGCATATGAGCAGTTCTTC. As protein: CSARDNSAYEQFF.

On this clonotype itself: Germline and junction disagree at one end, which may indicate a read error. The rearrangement links TRBV24-1 to TRBJ1-5; D is ambiguous. The CDR3 has 15 amino acids. Germline V lookup: CDR1 KGHDR, CDR2 SFDVKD. The CDR3 spells CTTSDSRVSNQPQHF. CDR3 in DNA: TGTACCACCAGTGACTCCCGAGTAAGCAATCAGCCCCAGCATTTT.

Many counts were recorded for this clonotype. This chain joins TRBV4-2 and TRBJ1-2, with D uncertain. CDR1 is LGHNA and CDR2 is YNFKEQ in the germline V gene. The CDR3 is 18 amino acids. With 0 bases removed from V and 3 bases from J, the gap between germline ends came to 20 bases. The CDR3 here is CASSQDLASGLGDYGYTF. The CDR3 DNA reads as TGTGCCAGCAGCCAAGATCTTGCATCGGGTCTCGGCGACTATGGCTACACCTTC.

This chain joins TRBV28 and TRBJ1-3; TRBD1 matches at 9 bases. The CDR3 loop spans 14 amino acids. The V and J ends lost 5 bases and 9 bases, in that order; junction bases with no gene match: 8. The germline V gene has CDR1 MDHEN and CDR2 SYDVKM. The CDR3: CASSHRGQAFTIYF. The CDR3 DNA reads TGTGCCAGCAGTCACAGGGGGCAAGCTTTCACCATATATTTT.

The chain couples TRBV2 to TRBJ2-5; no reliable D call. Per the germline V gene, CDR1 is SNHLY and CDR2 is FYNNEI. With 7 bases removed from V and 2 bases from J, the gap between germline ends came to 11 bases. The CDR3 covers 13 residues. The CDR3 sequence: CASKLPAQETQYF. DNA of the CDR3: TGTGCCAGCAAGCTCCCCGCACAAGAGACCCAGTACTTC. The full variable domain, its missing parts supplied by reference TRBV2 and TRBJ2-5, is EPEVTQTPSHQVTQMGQEVILRCVPISNHLYFYWYRQILGQKVEFLVSFYNNEISEKSEIFDDQFSVERPDGSNFTLKIRSTKLEDSAMYFCASKLPAQETQYFGPGTRLLVL.

This clonotype was observed once. V gene TRBV20-1 combines with J gene TRBJ1-2; D gene ambiguous. Germline V gene data show CDR1 as DFQATT and CDR2 as SNEGSKA (reference sequence). This CDR3 comprises 13 residues. V was clipped by 0 bases and J by 2 bases, with 7 bases between them. The DNA for the CDR3 is TGCAGTGCTAGAGACCCATCCAACTATGGCTACACCTTC. Protein sequence: CSARDPSNYGYTF.

Of note for this clonotype: A read error is likely, as this CDR3 ends without the conserved phenylalanine or tryptophan. The chain combines TRBV5-1 with TRBJ2-7; 10 bases fit TRBD2. The germline CDR1 and CDR2 sequences are SGHRS and YFSETQ. V was clipped by 4 bases and J by 3 bases; unmatched bases: 7. The length of the CDR3 is 15 residues. The CDR3 DNA follows: TGCGCCAGCAGCGTCCTAGCGGGAGAAAACTACGAGCAGTACCTC. It encodes CASSVLAGENYEQYL.

The chain employs TRBV3-1 and TRBJ2-3, with 13 bases aligning to TRBD2. This CDR3 spans 18 amino acids. The germline V gene encodes CDR1 LGHDT and CDR2 YNNKEL (reference sequence). The J segment lost 3 bases and the V segment lost 3 bases, leaving 9 bases of the junction unmatched. As DNA, the CDR3 is TGTGCCAGCAGCCAGGGGGTCCGACTAGCGGGAGGAACAGATACGCAGTATTTT. Protein sequence: CASSQGVRLAGGTDTQYF.

This clonotype was seen only a few times. At one end the junction does not follow the germline gene, possibly because of a read error. The V gene is TRBV12-3 or TRBV12-4, the J gene TRBJ1-2; D is undetermined. The CDR3 consists of 13 residues. CDR3 sequence (DNA): TGCGCCAGCAGTTTTTCAACTAACTATGGCTACACCTTC. Amino acids: CASSFSTNYGYTF.

This clonotype was counted only a few times. V is TRBV28 and J is TRBJ1-2; D gene ambiguous. The germline V and J ends were trimmed by 5 bases and 4 bases, with 8 bases remaining between them. The germline V gene has CDR1 MDHEN and CDR2 SYDVKM. This CDR3 is 12 amino acids long. The CDR3 sequence is CASSPPIYGYTF. CDR3 bases: TGTGCCAGCAGTCCCCCGATCTATGGCTACACCTTC.

The V gene is TRBV12-3 or TRBV12-4, the J gene TRBJ2-1, with TRBD2 matching 14 bases. The V gene end was trimmed by 5 bases and the J gene end by 8 bases; junction bases not matched to a gene: 5. The CDR3 runs to 15 residues. In DNA form, the CDR3 reads TGTGCCAGCAGTGTCGGGACTAGCGGGAGCGATGAGCAGTTCTTC. It codes for CASSVGTSGSDEQFF.

This clonotype showed up just a few times. This chain connects TRBV6-6 to TRBJ2-5; a weak D match, TRBD1 (5 bases). This CDR3 spans 13 amino acids. Trimming pared 6 bases from V and 4 bases from J, leaving 12 bases between. Germline values: CDR1 MNHNY, CDR2 SVGAGI (reference sequence). In nucleotides, the CDR3 is TGTGCCAGCAGACTCAGGGAAGGAGAGACCCAGTACTTC. Its translation is CASRLREGETQYF.